This T cell receptor (beta chain) was retrieved from a study of human T cells and chemical hapten exposure. Study-level findings and limits: Compared with pre-sensitization or healthy control sets, expanded TCRs clustered more.

Details on this clonotype: Its antigen remains unknown.

Within the library, unique molecular identifiers were attached to each individual cDNA molecule. TCRdb used MiXCR to reprocess the RACE reads, holding one entry per CDR3 protein. Of approximately 260,000 distinct CDR3 sequences listed, about 9% were seen once; the top ten hold over 2%. Time point reported: pre-sensitization, week 0. Treatment defined: therapeutic diphenylcyclopropenone sensitization with weekly scalp DPC. The donor pool consisted of alopecia patients aged 18 to 70 years, considered suitable for DPC. Before extraction, the whole blood was not fractionated, and total RNA was taken from it. CDR1 is SGHTA, CDR2 FQGNSA, per germline. CDR3 length: 15 amino acids. After removal of 0 bases from V and 6 bases from J, the junction contained 8 bases not matched to a gene.

The chain recombines TRBV7-2 with TRBJ2-7, with TRBD1 identical over 7 bases. Sample: whole blood, taken in connection with sensitization to the hapten diphenylcyclopropenone (DPC). The receptor comes from a woman in her 40s with alopecia areata. Some clones in this sample may be carry-over from other donors' samples. CDR3 region: CASSLASAQGSEQYF. CDR3 sequence (DNA): TGTGCCAGCAGCTTAGCCTCGGCACAGGGGTCCGAGCAGTACTTC.